Following are 21 T cell receptor beta chains from one sample sequenced in a study of OX40 agonist ivuxolimab in advanced cancers. Repertoires were generated with immunoSEQ multiplex PCR, while TCRdb's copy carries only in-frame clones and drops some. The sample holds nearly 110,000 clones, under 95% seen once. The sequenced sample was CD4+ or CD8+ T cells sorted from blood, obtained in a trial of the OX40 agonist ivuxolimab. These TCRs come from an adult with an advanced solid tumor such as melanoma, head and neck, liver or kidney cancer.

This chain joins TRBV28 and TRBJ2-6; D is unresolved. CDR3 size: 14 residues. Deletions cut 8 bases from V and 0 bases from J, with 8 bases between. In germline, CDR1 is MDHEN, CDR2 SYDVKM. The CDR3 DNA follows: TGTGCCAGCCTTGACACCTCTGGGGCCAACGTCCTGACTTTC. This encodes CASLDTSGANVLTF.

This rearrangement joins TRBV7-9 to TRBJ2-2, with D possibly TRBD2 on 5 matching bases. The length of the CDR3 is 14 residues. Germline CDR1 reads SEHNR; CDR2 reads FQNEAQ (reference sequence). The V gene lost 0 bases and the J gene lost 5 bases, with 7 bases spanning the gap. Here the CDR3 reads CASSLAGRTGELFF. The DNA for the CDR3 is TGTGCCAGCAGCTTAGCGGGGAGAACCGGGGAGCTGTTTTTT.

V and J are TRBV7-8 and TRBJ2-2, with 14 positions matching TRBD2. This CDR3 region has 19 residues. CDR1 and CDR2 (germline): SGHVS, FQNEAQ. Losses at the gene ends were 1 base for V and 2 bases for J; bases not matched to a gene: 6. The CDR3 DNA reads TGTGCCAGCAGCTTAGTTATCGGACTAGCGGGAGGCAACACCGGGGAGCTGTTTTTT. It specifies CASSLVIGLAGGNTGELFF.

This sequence joins TRBV7-2 and TRBJ1-4; maybe TRBD1 (5 bases). CDR3 length: 15 amino acids. The germline V gene encodes CDR1 SGHTA and CDR2 FQGNSA. V dropped 7 bases and J dropped 2 bases, with 14 bases sitting between them. The DNA of the CDR3 is TGTGCCAGCACCACCCGGGGGACTACTAATGAAAAACTGTTTTTT. Translating it yields CASTTRGTTNEKLFF.

The rearrangement uses TRBV5-4 and TRBJ2-7; TRBD1 agrees at 8 bases. V lost 6 bases, J lost 2 bases, and 7 bases stayed unmatched. This CDR3 comprises 14 residues. The germline CDR1 and CDR2 sequences are SGHNT and YYREEE (reference sequence). The CDR3 bases are TGTGCCAGCATCAAGTCAGGGGGCCCCTACGAGCAGTACTTC. Amino acids: CASIKSGGPYEQYF.

The chain combines TRBV5-6 with TRBJ2-5; no clear D. This CDR3 is built from 15 residues. Trimming stripped 0 bases from V and 5 bases from J, with 14 bases between. CDR1 and CDR2 (germline): SGHDT, YYEEEE. The CDR3 bases are TGTGCCAGCAGCTTGGTGGACCGGGCCCGGGAGACCCAGTACTTC. Protein: CASSLVDRARETQYF.

The chain has TRBV7-2 and TRBJ2-7; tentatively, D is TRBD2 (6 bases). Germline lookup yields CDR1 SGHTA and CDR2 FQGNSA. Trimming took 2 bases from V and 6 from J, leaving 14 bases between them. This CDR3 is 14 amino acids long. The CDR3 is CASSLLATSTEQYF. In nucleotides, the CDR3 is TGTGCCAGCAGCTTATTGGCGACTAGTACCGAGCAGTACTTC.

V gene TRBV7-6 combines with J gene TRBJ2-3, with D possibly being TRBD2 (6 bases). CDR1 is SGHVS, CDR2 FNYEAQ, per germline. Trimming removed 3 bases at V and 4 bases at J, with 8 bases between. The CDR3 is 13 residues long. CDR3 sequence: CASSFGGADTQYF. The CDR3 region has the DNA TGTGCCAGCAGCTTCGGCGGGGCAGATACGCAGTATTTT.

The chain couples TRBV16 to TRBJ1-2; TRBD1 aligns across 7 bases. Germline V lookup: CDR1 KGHSY, CDR2 FQNENV. This CDR3 spans 16 amino acids. V lost 0 bases to trimming and J lost 8 bases; unmatched junction nucleotides: 12. CDR3 loop: CASSQSYLSGGDGYTF. The CDR3 nucleotides read TGTGCCAGCAGCCAATCGTACTTATCAGGGGGGGACGGCTACACCTTC. Filled out from reference TRBV16 and TRBJ1-2, the complete variable domain reads GEEVAQTPKHLVRGEGQKAKLYCAPIKGHSYVFWYQQVLKNEFKFLISFQNENVFDETGMPKERFSAKCLPNSPCSLEIQATKLEDSAVYFCASSQSYLSGGDGYTFGSGTRLTVV.

This sequence joins TRBV11-3 and TRBJ2-1; D uncertain. V was cut by 1 base and J by 2 bases, with 9 bases left in between. The CDR3 runs 15 residues. Germline CDR1 SGHNT, CDR2 YENEEA. The chain's CDR3 is CASSLGLAAYNEQFF. In nucleotides, the CDR3 is TGTGCCAGCAGCTTAGGATTGGCGGCCTACAATGAGCAGTTCTTC.

The chain employs TRBV27 and TRBJ2-4; 10 positions match TRBD2. The CDR3 is made up of 18 amino acids. Germline V gives CDR1 MNHEY, CDR2 SMNVEV (reference sequence). Trimming cost V 5 bases and J 1 base; bases outside gene matches: 11. In DNA, the CDR3 is TGTGCCAGCAGTCCCACCTACCCTAGCGGGAGCGCCAAAAACATTCAGTACTTC. Residues: CASSPTYPSGSAKNIQYF.

This clone has a single count. The chain is built from TRBV30 and TRBJ1-1; D unclear. Germline CDR1 reads GTSNPN; CDR2 reads SVGIG (reference sequence). The V end was cut by 5 bases, the J end by 0 bases, with 10 bases between. CDR3 size: 13 residues. CDR3 loop: CAWARGMNTEAFF. CDR3 bases: TGTGCCTGGGCCCGCGGTATGAACACTGAAGCTTTCTTT.

The V call is TRBV18, the J call TRBJ2-1; 14 bases match TRBD2. Trimming cost V 2 bases and J 6 bases; bases outside gene matches: 9. This CDR3 has 18 residues. Germline loops: CDR1 KGHSH, CDR2 LQKENI. CDR3 sequence: CASSPKAGTSGGRNEQFF. For the CDR3, the DNA is TGTGCCAGCTCACCAAAAGCCGGGACTAGCGGGGGCCGCAATGAGCAGTTCTTC.

The rearrangement links TRBV4-3 to TRBJ2-1, with a tentative D call TRBD2 (6 bases). The CDR3 contains 17 residues. Germline V gene data show CDR1 as LGHNA and CDR2 as YSLEER. V was clipped by 3 bases and J by 4 bases, with 19 bases between them. CDR3 sequence (DNA): TGCGCCAGCAGCCACCGCTACCGGGGGATGGAGTACAATGAGCAGTTCTTC. Amino acids: CASSHRYRGMEYNEQFF.

The genes are TRBV7-8 and TRBJ1-2; a possible D gene is TRBD1 (6 bases). Trimming took off 1 base at V and 8 bases at J, with 14 bases between the two ends. The CDR3 consists of 14 residues. The germline V gene has CDR1 SGHVS and CDR2 FQNEAQ. The CDR3 sequence is CASSLVGAGAGYTF. CDR3 nucleotide sequence: TGTGCCAGCAGCTTAGTAGGGGCAGGGGCAGGCTACACCTTC.

The V gene is TRBV19, the J gene TRBJ2-7, with 7 nucleotides matching TRBD2. The CDR3 loop spans 13 amino acids. Germline values: CDR1 LNHDA, CDR2 SQIVND (reference sequence). Germline trimming cut 7 bases from V and 7 bases from J; bases unmatched to any gene: 10. CDR3 sequence: CASKASGLGEQYF. The CDR3, as DNA: TGTGCCAGTAAGGCTAGCGGTCTCGGGGAGCAGTACTTC.

The V call is TRBV7-9, the J call TRBJ2-3, with a tentative D call TRBD1 (5 bases). Trimming left V 2 bases short and J 3 bases short, with 12 bases between. The CDR3 is 15 residues long. From germline, CDR1 is SEHNR and CDR2 FQNEAQ (reference sequence). CDR3 loop: CASSLTGQGTDTQYF. CDR3 in DNA: TGTGCCAGCAGCTTAACTGGACAAGGGACAGATACGCAGTATTTT.

The rearrangement links TRBV6-6 to TRBJ2-7; tentatively, D is TRBD1 (5 bases). V lost 7 bases, J lost 2 bases, and 18 bases lay in between. The germline V gene encodes CDR1 MNHNY and CDR2 SVGAGI (reference sequence). The CDR3 sequence is 15 residues long. The CDR3: CASTGGTGGTYEQYF. The CDR3, as DNA: TGTGCCAGCACCGGCGGCACAGGCGGCACCTACGAGCAGTACTTC.

This chain joins TRBV30 and TRBJ2-7; D gene uncertain. The ends were cut back, 2 bases at V and 5 bases at J, with 10 bases in the middle. Germline-derived CDR1 and CDR2 are GTSNPN and SVGIG (reference sequence). The CDR3 sequence is 12 residues long. CDR3 amino acids: CAWSTTLNEQYF. The CDR3, as DNA: TGTGCCTGGAGTACCACGTTGAACGAGCAGTACTTC.

This clone has a single count. The chain links TRBV6-5 to TRBJ2-7, with 13 bases that match TRBD2. Germline V gives CDR1 MNHEY, CDR2 SVGAGI. V lost 6 bases, J lost 6 bases, and 8 bases stayed unmatched. This CDR3 spans 15 amino acids. This CDR3 is CASRPVLAGGAEQYF. CDR3 bases: TGTGCCAGCAGACCTGTACTAGCGGGAGGGGCCGAGCAGTACTTC.

The chain recombines TRBV19 with TRBJ2-3; 7 nucleotides agree with TRBD2. Per the germline V gene, CDR1 is LNHDA and CDR2 is SQIVND (reference sequence). V lost 3 bases, J lost 7 bases, and 10 bases stayed unmatched. This CDR3 comprises 15 residues. Written as DNA, the CDR3 is TGTGCCAGTAGTATGGGCGGGAGAGGTAGAAATACGCAGTATTTT. Protein sequence: CASSMGGRGRNTQYF.